The 15 T cell receptor beta chains below all came from one sample that was sequenced in a study of shared clonotypes between healthy human individuals. Profiling relied on immunoSEQ multiplex PCR, and the TCRdb table lists in-frame clones only, not all of them. The sample gives hundreds of thousands of clones, more than 70% of which show up once; around 1.8% is in the top ten. The sequencing input was memory CD4+ T cells sorted from blood. The subset: CD45RA-negative fraction. The origin of the receptors is a woman aged 25 to 39 in good health.

The chain employs TRBV2 and TRBJ2-1; a weak D match, TRBD1 (5 bases). The ends were cut back, 6 bases at V and 6 bases at J, with 12 bases in the middle. CDR1 and CDR2 from the germline V gene are SNHLY and FYNNEI. The CDR3 is 13 residues long. The CDR3 region is CASSALRANEQFF. CDR3 nucleotide sequence: TGTGCCAGCAGCGCCCTCAGGGCCAATGAGCAGTTCTTC. The whole variable domain, filled in from reference TRBV2 and TRBJ2-1, reads EPEVTQTPSHQVTQMGQEVILRCVPISNHLYFYWYRQILGQKVEFLVSFYNNEISEKSEIFDDQFSVERPDGSNFTLKIRSTKLEDSAMYFCASSALRANEQFFGPGTRLTVL.

The chain joins TRBV2 to TRBJ1-2, with no clear D. Trimming took off 3 bases at V and 2 bases at J, with 10 bases between the two ends. CDR1 SNHLY and CDR2 FYNNEI come from the germline V gene. The CDR3 sequence is 14 residues long. DNA of the CDR3: TGTGCCAGCAGTGAGGTCGCCCGGAACTATGGCTACACCTTC. Residues: CASSEVARNYGYTF. Together with reference TRBV2 and TRBJ1-2, the CDR3 gives the full variable domain: EPEVTQTPSHQVTQMGQEVILRCVPISNHLYFYWYRQILGQKVEFLVSFYNNEISEKSEIFDDQFSVERPDGSNFTLKIRSTKLEDSAMYFCASSEVARNYGYTFGSGTRLTVV.

This sequence joins TRBV5-1 and TRBJ2-1; TRBD2 aligns across 9 bases. Unmatched junction bases numbered 5, after V lost 3 bases and J lost 1 base. Germline assignment: CDR1 SGHRS and CDR2 YFSETQ. The CDR3 extends over 16 amino acids. The DNA of the CDR3 is TGCGCCAGCAGCTCGATTAGCGGGAGATCCTACAATGAGCAGTTCTTC. Translated: CASSSISGRSYNEQFF.

The chain recombines TRBV2 with TRBJ2-1, with D unclear. The CDR3 extends over 13 amino acids. The germline V gene encodes CDR1 SNHLY and CDR2 FYNNEI. Trimming cost V 7 bases and J 7 bases, with 14 bases left between them. CDR3 nucleotides: TGTGCCAGCATTGCCCTCCTGGGAAATGAGCAGTTCTTC. Its protein product is CASIALLGNEQFF.

The chain employs TRBV28 and TRBJ1-4, with D possibly TRBD1 on 5 matching bases. V lost 7 bases to trimming and J lost 5 bases, with 8 bases between them. Looked up from germline, CDR1 is MDHEN and CDR2 is SYDVKM. This CDR3 spans 12 amino acids. DNA for the CDR3: TGTGCCAGCATGCAGGGAAATGAAAAACTGTTTTTT. As protein: CASMQGNEKLFF.

This clone was seen only a few times. V usage is TRBV4-2 and J usage is TRBJ2-7; 9 nucleotides align to TRBD2. The CDR3 extends over 15 amino acids. The germline V gene has CDR1 LGHNA and CDR2 YNFKEQ. Trimming removed 2 bases from V and 7 bases from J; junction bases left unmatched: 9. The CDR3 sequence is CASSQSGTSFREQYF. The CDR3 bases are TGTGCCAGCAGCCAAAGTGGGACTAGCTTCCGGGAGCAGTACTTC.

V gene TRBV6-4 combines with J gene TRBJ1-1; D gene uncertain. The V end lost 2 bases, the J end lost 4 bases, and 8 bases lay between the germline ends. The CDR3 runs 13 residues. The V gene's germline CDR1 is MRHNA and CDR2 SNTAGT. CDR3 sequence: CASSDQAGTEAFF. CDR3 DNA sequence: TGTGCCAGCAGTGACCAGGCGGGCACTGAAGCTTTCTTT.

This chain connects TRBV7-9 to TRBJ2-1; D is unclear. The CDR3 sequence is 16 residues long. V lost 1 base and J lost 0, with 10 bases in between. Germline CDR1 and CDR2: SEHNR and FQNEAQ (reference sequence). The CDR3 sequence is CASSLEAPSSYNEQFF. CDR3 DNA sequence: TGTGCCAGCAGCTTAGAAGCGCCGAGCTCCTACAATGAGCAGTTCTTC. The whole variable domain, filled in from reference TRBV7-9 and TRBJ2-1, reads DTGVSQNPRHKITKRGQNVTFRCDPISEHNRLYWYRQTLGQGPEFLTYFQNEAQLEKSRLLSDRFSAERPKGSFSTLEIQRTEQGDSAMYLCASSLEAPSSYNEQFFGPGTRLTVL.

The chain has TRBV14 and TRBJ2-4, with no clear D. Trimming shortened V by 2 bases and J by 0 bases, and 8 bases separated the two germline ends. This CDR3 contains 15 residues. Germline CDR1 and CDR2: SGHDN and FVKESK. In DNA form, the CDR3 reads TGTGCCAGCAGCCAAAGTCAGCTAGCCAAAAACATTCAGTACTTC. This translates into CASSQSQLAKNIQYF.

This clone was counted ten times or more. The rearrangement joins TRBV9 to TRBJ1-2, with 8 bases matching TRBD1. The J segment lost 8 bases and the V segment lost 2 bases, leaving 8 bases of the junction unmatched. The CDR3 runs to 14 residues. From germline, CDR1 is SGDLS and CDR2 YYNGEE. The CDR3 protein is CASSVDRVASGYTF. CDR3 sequence (DNA): TGTGCCAGCAGCGTGGACAGGGTGGCGTCCGGCTACACCTTC.

This chain connects TRBV28 to TRBJ1-1; D is perhaps TRBD1 (5 bases). Germline loops: CDR1 MDHEN, CDR2 SYDVKM. The CDR3 runs to 13 residues. Trimming pared 8 bases from V and 1 base from J, leaving 11 bases between. CDR3 coding DNA: TGTGCCAGCGACGGGGGGACGAACACTGAAGCTTTCTTT. This sequence encodes CASDGGTNTEAFF.

V is TRBV27 and J is TRBJ2-5; D not certain. The J call may not be correct, given that the DNA end is closer to TRBJ2-7. This CDR3 has 14 amino acids. Germline assignment: CDR1 MNHEY and CDR2 SMNVEV (reference sequence). The CDR3 sequence: CASSLLGTGYEQYF. The DNA of the CDR3 is TGTGCCAGCAGTTTGCTTGGTACGGGCTACGAGCAGTACTTC.

The table lists this clone with a count of one. The V call is TRBV6-1, the J call TRBJ1-5; no reliable D call. V was cut by 7 bases and J by 3 bases, with 16 bases left in between. The V gene's germline CDR1 is MNHNS and CDR2 SASEGT. The CDR3 spans 15 residues. The CDR3 nucleotides are TGTGCCAGCAATCGGGGAACGGGTGACAATCAGCCCCAGCATTTT. Translating gives CASNRGTGDNQPQHF.

This clone was seen only a few times. The chain is built from TRBV28 and TRBJ1-2; unclear D gene. The V gene's germline CDR1 is MDHEN and CDR2 SYDVKM. The V and J ends lost 6 bases and 1 base respectively, with 12 bases between them. The CDR3 consists of 14 residues. The CDR3 reads CASRPRGYNYGYTF. The CDR3 nucleotides are TGTGCCAGCAGACCCCGAGGGTATAACTATGGCTACACCTTC.

The chain employs TRBV29-1 and TRBJ2-5; D ambiguous. V was trimmed by 5 bases and J by 5 bases, leaving 12 bases between them. Germline V lookup: CDR1 SQVTM, CDR2 ANQGSEA. This CDR3 is 12 amino acids long. The CDR3 is CSVLTMDETQYF. In DNA, the CDR3 is TGCAGCGTTCTTACTATGGATGAGACCCAGTACTTC.